This T cell receptor (beta chain) was captured in a study of regulatory T cells in long-lasting Graves disease. This clonotype has more than one count but fewer than ten. This CDR3 has 13 amino acids. In germline, CDR1 is MNHEY, CDR2 SVGAGI. Trimming pared 0 bases from V and 6 bases from J, leaving 5 bases between. Time point given: newly diagnosed GD, antithyroid drugs for less than 3 months. Scientists built the TCR library using RNA that was extracted from PBMCs. EDTA tubes collected approximately 10 milliliters of peripheral blood. Arm-PCR of CDR3 regions and iRepertoire HTBI primers were used to build TCR beta libraries. One entry per CDR3 protein results from TCRdb running MiXCR on the multiplex PCR reads. The table includes about 440,000 distinct CDR3 sequences, roughly 15% detected once. The data also belong to a second study, concerning T cells in Graves' hyperthyroidism and ophthalmopathy.

Sequencing was performed on peripheral blood mononuclear cells (PBMCs), taken at new diagnosis, from a patient treated with antithyroid drugs. This receptor was obtained from a woman aged 30 to 39 with Graves disease. The genes are TRBV6-5 and TRBJ2-2; no firm D call. CDR3 loop: CASSYSHAGELFF. DNA for the CDR3: TGTGCCAGCAGTTACTCCCATGCCGGGGAGCTGTTTTTT.